Listed below are T cell receptor beta chains from one sample, sequenced in a study of a mutant IDH1 vaccine in newly diagnosed glioma. Generated by immunoSEQ multiplex PCR, the TCRdb table keeps only in-frame clones and is missing some. The data contain around 100,000 clones, roughly nine tenths of them singletons. No antigens are known for them. The sequenced sample was PBMCs, obtained from a glioma patient whose treatment included an IDH1 peptide vaccine. These receptors were obtained from a woman between 50 and 59 years old with glioma. The CDR3 runs from the conserved cysteine through the conserved F or W. The order of the fields is D gene, V gene, J gene, clone size, CDR3 DNA, CDR3 protein. The D gene is left open where the match is weak. Size tells how often a clone was seen (once, few, many) or the class of an expanded clone, and some rows leave it out.

TRBD1,TRBV5-1,TRBJ2-2,-,TGCGCCAGCAGCTTAGACAGGGTCTGGCCCGGGGAGCTGTTTTTT,CASSLDRVWPGELFF
TRBD2,TRBV9,TRBJ2-5,-,TGTGCCAGCAGCAGAGGACTAGCGGGAGGAGTGAAGGAGACCCAGTACTTC,CASSRGLAGGVKETQYF
-,TRBV30,TRBJ2-7,-,TGTGCCTGGAGGCGGGACAGACCCCTCGAGCAGTACTTC,CAWRRDRPLEQYF
-,TRBV28,TRBJ2-7,-,TGTGCCAGCACCTCGGGGAGGTACGAGCAGTACTTC,CASTSGRYEQYF
-,TRBV18,TRBJ2-7,once,TGTGCCAGCTCACCCCCGGGGGGCGGCCCTCAATACGAGCAGTACTTC,CASSPPGGGPQYEQYF
-,TRBV10-3,TRBJ2-7,once,TGTGCCATCACCCCGACAGGCGGTTCCTACGAGCAGTACTTC,CAITPTGGSYEQYF
-,TRBV5-1,TRBJ2-6,-,TGCGCCAGCAGCTTGGTCACAGGGTCACCCTCCTTTACTTTC,CASSLVTGSPSFTF
-,TRBV13,TRBJ2-7,-,TGTGCCAGCAGCTTACGTGGAGGGCCTTACGAGCAGTACTTC,CASSLRGGPYEQYF
TRBD1,TRBV5-5,TRBJ2-7,-,TGTGCCAGCAGCGCGGGGACAGGGGGCTTCAGCTCCTACGAGCAGTACTTC,CASSAGTGGFSSYEQYF
-,TRBV21-1,TRBJ2-7,-,TGTGCCAGCAGCAAGGGACCCGGGACAGCCACGTGGGAGCAGTACTTC,CASSKGPGTATWEQYF
-,TRBV7-9,TRBJ1-1,-,TGTGCCAGCAGCCCCCGAGGGGGGGGAGCGAACACTGAAGCTTTCTTT,CASSPRGGGANTEAFF
-,TRBV10-3,TRBJ2-6,-,TGTGCCATCATGGGCGGGACGTTCTCTGGGGCCAACGTCCTGACTTTC,CAIMGGTFSGANVLTF
TRBD2,TRBV30,TRBJ2-7,-,TGTGCCTGGAGTGTTGGACTAGCGAACGAGCAGTACTTC,CAWSVGLANEQYF
TRBD1,TRBV27,TRBJ2-7,-,TGTGCCAGCAGCTTCCGGGACAGGGCCCTCTACGAGCAGTACTTC,CASSFRDRALYEQYF
-,TRBV9,TRBJ2-7,-,TGTGCCAGCAGCGTAGAAATTTCATCCTACGAGCAGTACTTC,CASSVEISSYEQYF
-,TRBV27,TRBJ1-1,-,TGTGCCAGCAGCCGGACAGTCATGGGGGACACTGAAGCTTTCTTT,CASSRTVMGDTEAFF
TRBD2,TRBV28,TRBJ2-5,-,TGTGCCTCCCTCGGGGGGGGTGGAGGTGAGACCCAGTACTTC,CASLGGGGGETQYF
-,TRBV9,TRBJ2-7,-,TGTGCCAGCAGCGTAGTGGGCAGTTCCTACGAGCAGTACTTC,CASSVVGSSYEQYF
TRBD2,TRBV7-8,TRBJ2-1,-,TGTGCCAGCAGCTTTGCGGGAGCGGATTACAATGAGCAGTTCTTC,CASSFAGADYNEQFF
TRBD1,TRBV14,TRBJ2-3,-,TGTGCCAGCAGCCAAGGTGGGACAGGGGAACAGAATACGCAGTATTTT,CASSQGGTGEQNTQYF
-,TRBV9,TRBJ2-1,-,TGTGCCAGCAGCGTAGGACGGAGGGGTTACAATGAGCAGTTCTTC,CASSVGRRGYNEQFF
-,TRBV28,TRBJ1-1,-,TGTGCCAGCATTGGGGGGGGCAGGGTCAACACTGAAGCTTTCTTT,CASIGGGRVNTEAFF
TRBD1,TRBV7-9,TRBJ2-1,once,TGTGCCAGCAGCTCCCGGGACAGTTACAATGAGCAGTTCTTC,CASSSRDSYNEQFF
TRBD2,TRBV29-1,TRBJ2-1,-,TGCAGCTCGGGGGGAGGGCCATTACGAGATGAGCAGTTCTTC,CSSGGGPLRDEQFF
TRBD1,TRBV19,TRBJ1-1,-,TGTGCCAGTAGGAGTGCAGGGGGCGAGTACACTGAAGCTTTCTTT,CASRSAGGEYTEAFF
-,TRBV7-2,TRBJ1-5,-,TGTGCCAGCAGCCCGAGGGCAGGGGATCAGCCCCAGCATTTT,CASSPRAGDQPQHF
-,TRBV6-5,TRBJ2-7,-,TGTGCCAGCAGTTCCCGTAGTAACCCTCAAGAGCAGTACTTC,CASSSRSNPQEQYF
-,TRBV7-9,TRBJ2-1,-,TGTGCCAGCAGCTTTGGGGGAGGCCAGCAGTTCTTC,CASSFGGGQQFF
TRBD2,TRBV7-2,TRBJ2-7,-,TGTGCCAGCAGCTTAGTGGGACTAGCGGGAGAGGTGTACTTC,CASSLVGLAGEVYF
TRBD1,TRBV14,TRBJ2-7,-,TGTGCCAGCAGCCATTCGGGACAGGGGATCTACGAGCAGTACTTC,CASSHSGQGIYEQYF
-,TRBV15,TRBJ2-5,once,TGTGCCACCAGCAGGGGAGCCGGGGGCAAAGAGACCCAGTACTTC,CATSRGAGGKETQYF
-,TRBV30,TRBJ1-5,-,TGTGCTTCCGGAGAGACGGGCAATCAGCCCCAGCATTTT,CASGETGNQPQHF
-,TRBV29-1,TRBJ1-1,-,TGCAGCGTTGAATCGGCGGCTTTGAACACTGAAGCTTTCTTT,CSVESAALNTEAFF
TRBD1,TRBV27,TRBJ2-1,-,TGTGCCAGCAACCCGGACGTCCTTATCAGACAGGGGGCGCGAGAGCAGTTCTTC,CASNPDVLIRQGAREQFF
TRBD1,TRBV6-5,TRBJ2-7,-,TGTGCCAGCATCGAGGGGAGGACAGGGGCCTACGAGCAGTACTTC,CASIEGRTGAYEQYF
-,TRBV9,TRBJ1-3,-,TGTGCCAGCAGCTCCGCCCTTTCGGGAAACACCATATATTTT,CASSSALSGNTIYF
TRBD1,TRBV7-2,TRBJ1-1,few,TGTGCCAGCAGCACCCGACAGGGTTCGAGTACTGAAGCTTTCTTT,CASSTRQGSSTEAFF
-,TRBV7-2,TRBJ2-3,-,TGTGCCAGCAGCTTTTTGGGACTCACTAGCACAGATACGCAGTATTTT,CASSFLGLTSTDTQYF
-,TRBV30,TRBJ1-1,few,TGTGCCTGGAGTTGGGGTATGAACACTGAAGCTTTCTTT,CAWSWGMNTEAFF
-,TRBV6-5,TRBJ1-6,few,TGTGCCAGCAGTTACGCCGGGAGTTCACCCCTCCACTTT,CASSYAGSSPLHF
-,TRBV7-9,TRBJ2-1,-,TGTGCCAGCAGCTTAATTGGAAGCGGAGACAATGAGCAGTTCTTC,CASSLIGSGDNEQFF
-,TRBV6-5,TRBJ2-7,-,TGTGCCAGCAGTTACTCGGGTGGGGCGATTGAGCAGTACTTC,CASSYSGGAIEQYF
TRBD1,TRBV10-3,TRBJ1-2,-,TGTGCCATCAGGCAGGGGGCAAGCGGCTACACCTTC,CAIRQGASGYTF
-,TRBV7-7,TRBJ2-3,-,TGTGCTAGCAGCTTTTCAGAGGTGGGAGATACGCAGTATTTT,CASSFSEVGDTQYF
TRBD2,TRBV28,TRBJ2-5,-,TGTGCCAGCAGTACCGGACTAGCGGGAGAGGAGACCCAGTACTTC,CASSTGLAGEETQYF
TRBD2,TRBV2,TRBJ2-2,-,TGTGCCAGCAGAAGACTAGCGAGTCCCGGGGAGCTGTTTTTT,CASRRLASPGELFF
TRBD1,TRBV7-9,TRBJ1-3,-,TGTGCCAGCCACCGTCCCGGGACAGCCTCTGGAAACACCATATATTTT,CASHRPGTASGNTIYF
-,TRBV5-1,TRBJ1-4,-,TGCGCCAGCAGAGCCGGGACGGTCGGAGAAACTAATGAAAAACTGTTTTTT,CASRAGTVGETNEKLFF
TRBD2,TRBV2,TRBJ2-1,-,TGTGCCAGCAGTAGGCGGGAGTACAATGAGCAGTTCTTC,CASSRREYNEQFF
TRBD1,TRBV5-1,TRBJ1-2,-,TGCGCCAGCAGCTCCCCCGGGACAGGGGGCGCCCGGGGCTACACCTTC,CASSSPGTGGARGYTF
TRBD1,TRBV10-3,TRBJ2-7,once,TGTGCCATCAGTGAGTGGGACAGGGCATGGGGCGAGCAGTACTTC,CAISEWDRAWGEQYF
-,TRBV4-1,TRBJ2-5,-,TGCGCCAGCAGCCAAGAGTCCAGACCTCAAGAGACCCAGTACTTC,CASSQESRPQETQYF
-,TRBV27,TRBJ2-2,-,TGTGCCAGCAGCGAAATCAACACCGGGGAGCTGTTTTTT,CASSEINTGELFF
-,TRBV28,TRBJ1-5,-,TGTGCCAGCAGTACTCCCTGGGCACCCGGGCGGGGCCCGAATCAGCCCCAGCATTTT,CASSTPWAPGRGPNQPQHF
-,TRBV28,TRBJ2-7,-,TGTGCCAGCAGTACCGTGAGGGGACCGCGGCGGTACTTC,CASSTVRGPRRYF
-,TRBV7-6,TRBJ2-7,-,TGTGCCAGCAGCCCCACTAGCAGGTACGAGCAGTACTTC,CASSPTSRYEQYF
TRBD1,TRBV5-1,TRBJ1-5,-,TGCGCCAGCAGCCCGACCGGGACAGGCATTCAGCCCCAGCATTTT,CASSPTGTGIQPQHF
-,TRBV30,TRBJ2-7,-,TGTGCCTGGAGAGCCGGAGGGGCCTACGAGCAGTACTTC,CAWRAGGAYEQYF